The clone carrying this T cell receptor beta chain appeared many times. Antigen specificity is unknown. The data stem from a study of T cell repertoires in cytomegalovirus infection. Study background: CMV infection plus the matching HLA type was flagged by public TCR beta signatures. Study outcomes and limitations: Frequencies of public TCR beta families were cumulated, and this identified carriers of CMV plus the relevant HLA. Within the response measured ex vivo, HLA-C-restricted CMV-specific TCR beta clonotypes were dominant.

The length of the CDR3 is 14 residues. The V gene end was trimmed by 3 bases and the J gene end by 5 bases; junction bases not matched to a gene: 6. The germline V gene has CDR1 SGHAT and CDR2 FQDESV (reference sequence). Each CDR3 protein is one row after TCRdb ran MiXCR on the reads. Seen here are 500,000 to 600,000 distinct CDR3 sequences, 16% observed once, and the top ten hold more than 20%. This receptor was obtained from a human donor in good health (CMV status not recorded). Some clones in this sample may be carry-over from other donors' samples. Sequenced: CD8+ T cells from PBMCs. The gene calls are TRBV11-1 and TRBJ2-5; TRBD1 matches 7 bases. Here the CDR3 reads CASSFTGAWETQYF. CDR3 nucleotide sequence: TGTGCCAGCAGCTTTACAGGGGCTTGGGAGACCCAGTACTTC.